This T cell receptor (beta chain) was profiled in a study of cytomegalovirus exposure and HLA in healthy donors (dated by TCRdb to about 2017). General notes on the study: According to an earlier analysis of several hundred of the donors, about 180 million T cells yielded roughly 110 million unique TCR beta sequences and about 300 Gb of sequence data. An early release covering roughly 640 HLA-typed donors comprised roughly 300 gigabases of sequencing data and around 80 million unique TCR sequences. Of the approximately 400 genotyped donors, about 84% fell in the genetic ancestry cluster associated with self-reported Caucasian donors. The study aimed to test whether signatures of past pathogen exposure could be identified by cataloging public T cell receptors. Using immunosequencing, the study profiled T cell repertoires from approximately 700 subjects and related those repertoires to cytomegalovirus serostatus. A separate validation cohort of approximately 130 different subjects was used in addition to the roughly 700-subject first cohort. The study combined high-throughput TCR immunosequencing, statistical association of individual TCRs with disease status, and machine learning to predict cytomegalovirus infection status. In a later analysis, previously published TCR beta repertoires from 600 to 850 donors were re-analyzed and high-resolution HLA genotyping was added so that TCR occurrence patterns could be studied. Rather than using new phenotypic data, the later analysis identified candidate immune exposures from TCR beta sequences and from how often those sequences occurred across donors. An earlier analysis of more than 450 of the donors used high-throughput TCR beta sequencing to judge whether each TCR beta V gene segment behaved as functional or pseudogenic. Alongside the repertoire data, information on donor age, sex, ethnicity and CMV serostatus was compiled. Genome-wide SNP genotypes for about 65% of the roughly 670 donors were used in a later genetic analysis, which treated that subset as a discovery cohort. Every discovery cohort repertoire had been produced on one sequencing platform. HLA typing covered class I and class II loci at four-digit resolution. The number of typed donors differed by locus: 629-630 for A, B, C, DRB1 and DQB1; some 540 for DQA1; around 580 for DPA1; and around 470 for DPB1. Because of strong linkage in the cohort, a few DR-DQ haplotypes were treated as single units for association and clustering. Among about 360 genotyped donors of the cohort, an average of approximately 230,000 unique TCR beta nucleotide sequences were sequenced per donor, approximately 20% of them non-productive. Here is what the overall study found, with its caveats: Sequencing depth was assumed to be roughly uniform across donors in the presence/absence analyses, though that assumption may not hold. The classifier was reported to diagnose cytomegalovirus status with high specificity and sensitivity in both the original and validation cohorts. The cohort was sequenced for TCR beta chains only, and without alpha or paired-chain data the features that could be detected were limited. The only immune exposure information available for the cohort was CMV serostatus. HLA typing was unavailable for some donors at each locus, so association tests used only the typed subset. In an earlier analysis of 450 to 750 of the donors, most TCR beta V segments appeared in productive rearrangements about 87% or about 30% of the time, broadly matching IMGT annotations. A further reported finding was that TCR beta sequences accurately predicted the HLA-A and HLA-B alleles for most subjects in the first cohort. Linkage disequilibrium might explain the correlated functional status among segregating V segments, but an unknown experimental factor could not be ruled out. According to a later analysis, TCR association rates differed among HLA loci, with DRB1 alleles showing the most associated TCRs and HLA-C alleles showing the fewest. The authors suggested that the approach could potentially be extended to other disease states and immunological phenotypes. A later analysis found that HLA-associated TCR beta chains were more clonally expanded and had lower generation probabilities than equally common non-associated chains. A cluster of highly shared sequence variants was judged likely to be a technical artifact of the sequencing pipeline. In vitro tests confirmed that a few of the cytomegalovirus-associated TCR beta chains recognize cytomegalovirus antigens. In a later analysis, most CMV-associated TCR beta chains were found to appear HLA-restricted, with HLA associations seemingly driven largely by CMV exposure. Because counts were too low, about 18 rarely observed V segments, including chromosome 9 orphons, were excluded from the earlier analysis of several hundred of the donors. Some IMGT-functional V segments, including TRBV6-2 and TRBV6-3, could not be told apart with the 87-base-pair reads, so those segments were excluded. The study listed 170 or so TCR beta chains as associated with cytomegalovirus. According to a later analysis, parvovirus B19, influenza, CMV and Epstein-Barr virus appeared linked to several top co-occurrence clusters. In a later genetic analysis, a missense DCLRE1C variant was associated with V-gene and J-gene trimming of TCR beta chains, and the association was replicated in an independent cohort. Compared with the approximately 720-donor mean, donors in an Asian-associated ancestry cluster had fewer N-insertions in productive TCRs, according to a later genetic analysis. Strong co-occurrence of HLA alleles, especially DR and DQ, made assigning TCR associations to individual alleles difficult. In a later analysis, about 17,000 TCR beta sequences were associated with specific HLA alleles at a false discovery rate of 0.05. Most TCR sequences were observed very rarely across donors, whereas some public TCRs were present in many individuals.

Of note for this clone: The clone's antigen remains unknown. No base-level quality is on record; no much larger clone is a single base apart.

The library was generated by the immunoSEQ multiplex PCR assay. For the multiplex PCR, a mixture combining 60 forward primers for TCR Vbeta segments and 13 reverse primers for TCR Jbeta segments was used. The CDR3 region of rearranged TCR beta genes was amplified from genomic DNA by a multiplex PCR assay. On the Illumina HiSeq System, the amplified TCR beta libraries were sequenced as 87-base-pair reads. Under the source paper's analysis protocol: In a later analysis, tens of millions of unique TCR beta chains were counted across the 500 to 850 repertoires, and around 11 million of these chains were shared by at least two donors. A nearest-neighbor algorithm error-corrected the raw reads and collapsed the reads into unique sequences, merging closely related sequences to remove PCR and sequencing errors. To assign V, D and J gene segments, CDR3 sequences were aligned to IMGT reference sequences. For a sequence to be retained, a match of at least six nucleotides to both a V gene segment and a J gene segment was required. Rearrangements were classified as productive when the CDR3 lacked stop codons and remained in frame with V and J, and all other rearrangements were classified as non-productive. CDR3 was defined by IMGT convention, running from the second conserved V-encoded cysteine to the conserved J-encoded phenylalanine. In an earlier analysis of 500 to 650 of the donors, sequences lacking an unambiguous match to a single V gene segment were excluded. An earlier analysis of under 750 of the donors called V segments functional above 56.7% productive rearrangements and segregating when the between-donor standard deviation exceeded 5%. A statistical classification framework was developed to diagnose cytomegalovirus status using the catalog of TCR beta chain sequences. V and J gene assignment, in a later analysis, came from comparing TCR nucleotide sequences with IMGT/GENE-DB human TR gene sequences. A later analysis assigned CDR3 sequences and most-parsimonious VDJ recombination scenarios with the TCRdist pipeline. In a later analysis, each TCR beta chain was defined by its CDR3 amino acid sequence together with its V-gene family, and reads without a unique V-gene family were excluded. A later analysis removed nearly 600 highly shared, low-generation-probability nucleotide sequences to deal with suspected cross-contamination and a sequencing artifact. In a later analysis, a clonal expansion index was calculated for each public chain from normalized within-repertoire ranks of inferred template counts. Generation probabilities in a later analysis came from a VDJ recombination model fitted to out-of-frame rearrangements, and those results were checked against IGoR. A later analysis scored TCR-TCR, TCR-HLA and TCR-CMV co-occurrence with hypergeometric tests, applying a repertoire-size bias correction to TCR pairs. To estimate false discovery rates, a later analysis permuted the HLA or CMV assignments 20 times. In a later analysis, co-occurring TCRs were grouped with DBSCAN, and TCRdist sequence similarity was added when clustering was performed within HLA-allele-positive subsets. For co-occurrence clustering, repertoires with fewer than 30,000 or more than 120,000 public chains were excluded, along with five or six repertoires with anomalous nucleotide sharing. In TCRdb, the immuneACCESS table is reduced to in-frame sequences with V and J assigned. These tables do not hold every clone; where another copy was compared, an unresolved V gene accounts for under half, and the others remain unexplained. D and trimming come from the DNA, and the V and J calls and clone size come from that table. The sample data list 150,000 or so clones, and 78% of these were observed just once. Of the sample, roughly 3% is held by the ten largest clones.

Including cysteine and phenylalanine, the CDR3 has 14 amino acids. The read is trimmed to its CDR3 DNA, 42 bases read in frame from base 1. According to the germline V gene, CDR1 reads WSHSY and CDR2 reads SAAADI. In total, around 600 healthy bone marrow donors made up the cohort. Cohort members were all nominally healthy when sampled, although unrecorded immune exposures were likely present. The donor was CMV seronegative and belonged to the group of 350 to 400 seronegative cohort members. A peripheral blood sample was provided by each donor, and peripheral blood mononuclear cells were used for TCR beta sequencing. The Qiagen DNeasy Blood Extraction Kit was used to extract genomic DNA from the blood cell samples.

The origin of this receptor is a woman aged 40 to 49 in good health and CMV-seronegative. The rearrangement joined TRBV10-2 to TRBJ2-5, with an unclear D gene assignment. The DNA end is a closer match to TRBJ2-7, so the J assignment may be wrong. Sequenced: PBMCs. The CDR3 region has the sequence CASSPAEKRYEQYF. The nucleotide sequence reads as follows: TGCGCCAGCAGTCCTGCGGAGAAGAGGTACGAGCAGTACTTC.